The 19 T cell receptor beta chains presented below share a single source sample, sequenced in a study of spatial heterogeneity in lung cancer (dated by TCRdb to between 2019 and 2020). The time point label, as the study defines it: blood at routine non-recurrence follow-up after resection. Libraries came from 5' RACE. The listed sequencing device is NextSeq 500. TCRdb handled the public reads itself, with Q25 trimming in fastp and clone calling in MiXCR, and kept productive beta chains. Rows are combined by CDR3 protein, so each entry shows the most common genes and DNA. Counted in this sample were under 20,000 distinct CDR3 sequences; more than 8.5% of them appeared once. The ten largest clones add up to 35% to 40% of the sample. Sequencing was performed on PBMCs, taken at follow-up. The receptors shown here come from a female donor with early-stage non-small cell lung cancer.

The table lists this clonotype with many counts. The genes are TRBV12-3 or TRBV12-4 and TRBJ1-6, with 9 bases fitting TRBD1. After removal of 6 bases from V and 3 bases from J, the junction contained 6 bases not matched to a gene. The CDR3 consists of 16 residues. CDR3 in amino acids: CASRAGTGLYNSPLHF. The CDR3 nucleotides are TGTGCCAGCAGGGCCGGGACAGGGCTCTATAATTCACCCCTCCACTTT.

This clonotype has ten or more counts. The chain carries TRBV18 and TRBJ2-5; D is ambiguous. CDR1 is KGHSH, CDR2 LQKENI, per germline. V was clipped by 4 bases and J by 5 bases, with 11 bases between them. CDR3 size: 13 residues. The CDR3 region is CASSLTQGETQYF. The CDR3 DNA is TGTGCCAGCTCACTAACGCAAGGGGAGACCCAGTACTTC.

Remarks on this clonotype: It may be a read error: a sequence one base away is much more abundant. The J gene is TRBJ2-1, the V gene TRBV7-9; D perhaps matches TRBD1 (6 bases). This CDR3 is 12 amino acids long. Per germline, CDR1 SEHNR and CDR2 FQNEAQ (reference sequence). CDR3 bases: TGTGTCAGCAGCTTACAGGGCAATGAGCAGTTCTTC. Encoded protein: CVSSLQGNEQFF. The whole variable domain, filled in from reference TRBV7-9 and TRBJ2-1, reads DTGVSQNPRHKITKRGQNVTFRCDPISEHNRLYWYRQTLGQGPEFLTYFQNEAQLEKSRLLSDRFSAERPKGSFSTLEIQRTEQGDSAMYLCVSSLQGNEQFFGPGTRLTVL.

This clonotype showed up many times. The chain employs TRBV7-9 and TRBJ2-7; a possible D gene is TRBD1 (5 bases). The CDR3 is 16 amino acids. The V end lost 4 bases, the J end lost 2 bases, and 18 bases lay between the germline ends. Germline CDR1 reads SEHNR; CDR2 reads FQNEAQ (reference sequence). The DNA for the CDR3 is TGTGCCAGCAGCTCAAGGGGCCACACCAAACCCTACGAGCAGTACTTC. This gives the protein CASSSRGHTKPYEQYF.

This clonotype has only a few counts. Written as DNA, the CDR3 is TGTGCCAGCAGCTTTAATGGACAGGGGCAGCCCCAGCATTTT. Its protein product is CASSFNGQGQPQHF. The rearrangement joins TRBV7-2 to TRBJ1-5; TRBD1 aligns across 9 bases. This CDR3 comprises 14 residues. Germline values: CDR1 SGHTA, CDR2 FQGNSA. V was clipped by 3 bases and J by 7 bases; unmatched bases: 4. The full variable domain, rest sourced from reference TRBV7-2 and TRBJ1-5, is GAGVSQSPSNKVTEKGKDVELRCDPISGHTALYWYRQSLGQGLEFLIYFQGNSAPDKSGLPSDRFSAERTGGSVSTLTIQRTQQEDSAVYLCASSFNGQGQPQHFGDGTRLSIL.

As to this clonotype: The germline gene is not matched at one end of the junction; a read error may be the cause. The J gene is TRBJ2-7, the V gene TRBV20-1, with D possibly matching TRBD2 (6 bases). Germline V gene data show CDR1 as DFQATT and CDR2 as SNEGSKA (reference sequence). This CDR3 is built from 15 residues. CDR3 region: CSARATGTDFYVQYF. The CDR3 DNA sequence: TGCAGTGCCAGGGCTACGGGGACTGACTTCTACGTGCAGTACTTC.

This clonotype has a count of ten or more. V and J are TRBV6-5 and TRBJ2-7; D uncertain. The V end was cut by 0 bases, the J end by 6 bases, with 18 bases between. The CDR3 has 16 amino acids. From germline, CDR1 is MNHEY and CDR2 SVGAGI. This CDR3 is CASSYSNFLSPGEQYF. CDR3 nucleotides: TGTGCCAGCAGTTACTCGAACTTCCTGTCTCCTGGCGAGCAGTACTTC.

The sample holds many counts of this clonotype. The chain links TRBV7-9 to TRBJ2-1; D unclear. V lost 2 bases and J lost 5, with 7 bases in between. This CDR3 spans 13 amino acids. Germline-derived CDR1 and CDR2 are SEHNR and FQNEAQ (reference sequence). The chain's CDR3 is CASSLFRDNEQFF. The DNA for the CDR3 is TGTGCCAGCAGCTTATTTAGGGACAATGAGCAGTTCTTC.

At least ten counts were recorded for this clonotype. The genes are TRBV6-2 or TRBV6-3 and TRBJ2-5; 9 bases line up with TRBD2. Germline V lookup: CDR1 MNHEY, CDR2 SVGEGT. V lost 6 bases, J lost 5 bases, and 7 bases stayed unmatched. CDR3 length: 14 amino acids. The CDR3 region is CASSLGTSPETQYF. CDR3 DNA sequence: TGTGCCAGCAGCCTGGGGACTAGCCCGGAGACCCAGTACTTC.

This clonotype was counted ten times or more. The chain joins TRBV7-6 to TRBJ1-5, with a tentative D call TRBD1 (5 bases). CDR3 length: 14 residues. Deletions cut 5 bases from V and 7 bases from J, with 15 bases between. Germline loops: CDR1 SGHVS, CDR2 FNYEAQ. The CDR3 nucleotides read TGTGCCAGCAGCACGGGCGGGCAGGGCCAGCCCCAGCATTTT. It is translated as CASSTGGQGQPQHF.

This clonotype was seen ten or more times. The V call is TRBV28, the J call TRBJ2-1, with a tentative D call TRBD2 (7 bases). Deletions cut 5 bases from V and 9 bases from J, with 20 bases between. This CDR3 comprises 15 residues. Per germline, CDR1 MDHEN and CDR2 SYDVKM. CDR3 coding DNA: TGTGCCAGCAGTCTGAGGGGGAGGGCCCTCGGTGAGCAGTTCTTC. It is translated as CASSLRGRALGEQFF.

This clonotype was observed a handful of times. The chain employs TRBV7-6 and TRBJ2-7; 9 bases fit TRBD2. The CDR3 consists of 15 residues. Germline assignment: CDR1 SGHVS and CDR2 FNYEAQ. Trimming at V came to 5 bases and at J to 0 bases, leaving 5 bases not matched to a gene. The CDR3 bases are TGTGCCAGCAGCCTCACTAGCGGGCCCTCCTACGAGCAGTACTTC. Protein: CASSLTSGPSYEQYF. The full variable domain, its missing parts supplied by reference TRBV7-6 and TRBJ2-7, is GAGVSQSPRYKVTKRGQDVALRCDPISGHVSLYWYRQALGQGPEFLTYFNYEAQQDKSGLPNDRFSAERPEGSISTLTIQRTEQRDSAMYRCASSLTSGPSYEQYFGPGTRLTVT.

At least ten counts were recorded for this clonotype. The chain couples TRBV28 to TRBJ2-1; D ambiguous. V lost 7 bases to trimming and J lost 5 bases, with 12 bases between them. Germline V lookup: CDR1 MDHEN, CDR2 SYDVKM. The CDR3 extends over 13 amino acids. Written as DNA, the CDR3 is TGTGCCAGCATTCGCCTGTTGCACAATGAGCAGTTCTTC. Amino acid sequence: CASIRLLHNEQFF.

Written as DNA, the CDR3 is TGCGCCAGCAGTCAATACGGGACTTCGGGAGACTACGAGCAGTACTTC. It encodes CASSQYGTSGDYEQYF. The chain is built from TRBV23-1 and TRBJ2-7; a weak D match, TRBD2 (6 bases). TRBV23-1 is an ORF, and what it does is uncertain. The CDR3 is 16 amino acids. The V gene lost 1 base and the J gene lost 3 bases, with 16 bases spanning the gap.

This clonotype has a count of ten or more. V gene TRBV7-9 combines with J gene TRBJ1-1; 11 positions agree with TRBD1. The germline V gene encodes CDR1 SEHNR and CDR2 FQNEAQ (reference sequence). The CDR3 has 15 residues. Trimming at V came to 5 bases and at J to 3 bases, leaving 5 bases not matched to a gene. CDR3 nucleotide sequence: TGTGCCAGCAGCCGAACGGGACAGGGGGACACTGAAGCTTTCTTT. Translating gives CASSRTGQGDTEAFF.

This clonotype was picked up many times. The chain carries TRBV9 and TRBJ2-2; the match to TRBD2 covers 11 bases. CDR3 length equals 17 residues. Germline CDR1 is SGDLS and CDR2 is YYNGEE. V lost 0 bases, J lost 5 bases, and 6 bases stayed unmatched. The CDR3 sequence: CASSVELAGEGTGELFF. In DNA, the CDR3 is TGTGCCAGCAGCGTAGAACTAGCGGGAGAAGGGACCGGGGAGCTGTTTTTT.

The table lists this clonotype with many counts. This sequence joins TRBV6-2 or TRBV6-3 and TRBJ2-2; D is ambiguous. CDR1 is MNHEY, CDR2 SVGEGT, per germline. The CDR3 loop spans 15 amino acids. V lost 0 bases and J 5 bases, leaving 10 bases between the germline ends. DNA for the CDR3: TGTGCCAGCAGTTACTCGAGTCCCGGGACCGGGGAGCTGTTTTTT. Its translation is CASSYSSPGTGELFF.

This clonotype was seen ten or more times. In DNA, the CDR3 is TGTGCCAGCAGCGTAGGACAGGGTGGAGAGACCCAGTACTTC. Translated: CASSVGQGGETQYF. This chain links TRBV7-6 with TRBJ2-5, with 8 bases identical to TRBD1. Germline trimming cut 5 bases from V and 4 bases from J; bases unmatched to any gene: 6. This CDR3 is 14 amino acids long. Germline CDR1 reads SGHVS; CDR2 reads FNYEAQ.

V is TRBV5-8 and J is TRBJ1-2; tentative D call: TRBD1 (6 bases). Trimming pared 4 bases from V and 0 bases from J, leaving 16 bases between. There are 16 residues in the CDR3. Germline CDR1 and CDR2: SGHTS and YDEGEE. CDR3 protein: CASSQTGTSANYGYTF. The DNA of the CDR3 is TGTGCCAGCAGCCAGACCGGGACATCAGCTAACTATGGCTACACCTTC.